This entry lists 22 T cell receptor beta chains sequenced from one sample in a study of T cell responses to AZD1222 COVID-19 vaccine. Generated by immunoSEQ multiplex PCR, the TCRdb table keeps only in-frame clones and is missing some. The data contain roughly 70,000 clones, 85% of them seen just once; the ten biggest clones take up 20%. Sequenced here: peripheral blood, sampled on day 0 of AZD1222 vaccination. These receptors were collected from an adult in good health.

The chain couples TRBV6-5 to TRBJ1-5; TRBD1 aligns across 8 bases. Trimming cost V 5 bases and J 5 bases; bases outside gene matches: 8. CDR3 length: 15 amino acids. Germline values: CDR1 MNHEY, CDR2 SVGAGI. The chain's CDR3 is CASSPDTDRDQPQHF. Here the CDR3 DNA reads TGTGCCAGCAGTCCCGATACGGACAGGGATCAGCCCCAGCATTTT.

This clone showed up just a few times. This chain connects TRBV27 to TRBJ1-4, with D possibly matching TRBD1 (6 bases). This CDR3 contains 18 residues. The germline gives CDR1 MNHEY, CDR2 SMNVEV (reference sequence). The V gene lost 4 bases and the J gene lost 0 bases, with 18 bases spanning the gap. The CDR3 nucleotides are TGTGCCAGCAGTTCCATCCGGGACACAGATCCAACTAATGAAAAACTGTTTTTT. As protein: CASSSIRDTDPTNEKLFF. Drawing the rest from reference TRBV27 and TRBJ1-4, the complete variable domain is EAQVTQNPRYLITVTGKKLTVTCSQNMNHEYMSWYRQDPGLGLRQIYYSMNVEVTDKGDVPEGYKVSRKEKRNFPLILESPSPNQTSLYFCASSSIRDTDPTNEKLFFGSGTQLSVL.

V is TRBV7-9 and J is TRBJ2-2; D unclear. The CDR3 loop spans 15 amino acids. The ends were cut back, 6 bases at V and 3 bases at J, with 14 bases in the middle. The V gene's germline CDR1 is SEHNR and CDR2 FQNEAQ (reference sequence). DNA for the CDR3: TGTGCCAGCAGTCAATCGGTGGGGTACACCGGGGAGCTGTTTTTT. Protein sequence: CASSQSVGYTGELFF.

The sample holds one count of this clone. The CDR3 reads CASSPPRDRGTEAFF. The CDR3 nucleotides are TGTGCCAGCTCACCACCTCGAGACAGGGGGACTGAAGCTTTCTTT. The rearrangement uses TRBV18 and TRBJ1-1; 9 bases map to TRBD1. This CDR3 is 15 amino acids long. The germline gives CDR1 KGHSH, CDR2 LQKENI. V lost 0 bases, J lost 5 bases, and 4 bases stayed unmatched.

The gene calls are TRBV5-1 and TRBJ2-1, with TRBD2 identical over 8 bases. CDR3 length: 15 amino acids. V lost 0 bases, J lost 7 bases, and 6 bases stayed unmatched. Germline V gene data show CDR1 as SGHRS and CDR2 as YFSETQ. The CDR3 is CASSLDPAGANEQFF. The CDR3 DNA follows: TGCGCCAGCAGCTTGGATCCAGCGGGGGCAAATGAGCAGTTCTTC.

CDR3 amino acids: CASSLGQGALDHGYTF. The CDR3 DNA reads TGTGCCAGCAGCTTAGGGCAGGGGGCCCTGGATCATGGCTACACCTTC. The rearrangement links TRBV11-1 to TRBJ1-2; 8 bases match TRBD1. The V and J ends lost 1 base and 6 bases, in that order; junction bases with no gene match: 10. This CDR3 is built from 16 residues. The germline V gene encodes CDR1 SGHAT and CDR2 FQDESV (reference sequence).

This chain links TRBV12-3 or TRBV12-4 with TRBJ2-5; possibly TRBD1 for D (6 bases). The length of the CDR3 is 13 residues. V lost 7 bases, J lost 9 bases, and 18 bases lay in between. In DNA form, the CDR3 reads TGTGCCAGCATCCCCGACGGCGAGGGGGCCCAGTACTTC. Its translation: CASIPDGEGAQYF.

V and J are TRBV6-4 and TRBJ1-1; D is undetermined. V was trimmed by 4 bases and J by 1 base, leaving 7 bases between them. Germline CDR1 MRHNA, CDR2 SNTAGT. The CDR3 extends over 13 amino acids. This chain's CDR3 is CASSADKNTEAFF. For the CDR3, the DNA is TGTGCCAGCAGTGCCGACAAGAACACTGAAGCTTTCTTT.

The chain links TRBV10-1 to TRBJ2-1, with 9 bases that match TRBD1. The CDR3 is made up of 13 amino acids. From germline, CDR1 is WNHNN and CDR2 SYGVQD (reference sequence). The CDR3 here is CATGTGIPREQFF. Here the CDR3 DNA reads TGCGCTACCGGGACAGGGATCCCAAGGGAGCAGTTCTTC.

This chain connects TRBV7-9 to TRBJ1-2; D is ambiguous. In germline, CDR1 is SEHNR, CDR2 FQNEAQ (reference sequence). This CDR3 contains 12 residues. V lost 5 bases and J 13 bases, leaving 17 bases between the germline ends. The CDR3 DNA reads TGTGCCAGCAGCCCACAGAGAGGGCGGCCCACCTTC. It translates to CASSPQRGRPTF.

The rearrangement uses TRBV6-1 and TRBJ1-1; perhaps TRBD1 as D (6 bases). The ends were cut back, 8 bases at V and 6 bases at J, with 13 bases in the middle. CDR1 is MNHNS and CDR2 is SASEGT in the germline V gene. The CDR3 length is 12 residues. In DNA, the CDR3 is TGTGCCAGCGGCACAGGGTTGTCTGAAGCTTTCTTT. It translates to CASGTGLSEAFF.

The CDR3 is CASSSRGQTQYF. The CDR3 DNA reads as TGTGCCAGCAGCTCGCGAGGGCAGACCCAGTACTTC. The chain joins TRBV11-1 to TRBJ2-5, with D tentatively TRBD2 (5 bases). The CDR3 extends over 12 amino acids. From germline, CDR1 is SGHAT and CDR2 FQDESV (reference sequence). Trimming removed 4 bases at V and 6 bases at J, with 9 bases between.

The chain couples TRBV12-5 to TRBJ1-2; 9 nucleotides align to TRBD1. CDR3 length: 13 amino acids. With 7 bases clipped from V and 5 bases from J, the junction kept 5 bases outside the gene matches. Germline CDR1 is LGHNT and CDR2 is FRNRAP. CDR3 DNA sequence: TGTGCTAGTGAAGTGACAGGGGGGTATGGCTACACCTTC. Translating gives CASEVTGGYGYTF.

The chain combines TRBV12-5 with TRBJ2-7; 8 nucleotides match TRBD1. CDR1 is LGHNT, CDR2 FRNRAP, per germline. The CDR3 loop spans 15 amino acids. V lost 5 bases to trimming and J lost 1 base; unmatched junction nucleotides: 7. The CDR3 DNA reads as TGTGCTAGTGGTCCCCGGGACAGGATATCCTACGAGCAGTACTTC. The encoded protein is CASGPRDRISYEQYF. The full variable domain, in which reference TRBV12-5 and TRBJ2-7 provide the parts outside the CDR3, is DARVTQTPRHKVTEMGQEVTMRCQPILGHNTVFWYRQTMMQGLELLAYFRNRAPLDDSGMPKDRFSAEMPDATLATLKIQPSEPRDSAVYFCASGPRDRISYEQYFGPGTRLTVT.

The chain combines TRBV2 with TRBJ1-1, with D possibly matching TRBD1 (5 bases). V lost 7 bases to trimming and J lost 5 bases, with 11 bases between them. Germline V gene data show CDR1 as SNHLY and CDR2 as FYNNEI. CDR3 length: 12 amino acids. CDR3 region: CASTRVGTEAFF. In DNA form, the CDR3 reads TGTGCCAGCACCAGGGTAGGGACTGAAGCTTTCTTT.

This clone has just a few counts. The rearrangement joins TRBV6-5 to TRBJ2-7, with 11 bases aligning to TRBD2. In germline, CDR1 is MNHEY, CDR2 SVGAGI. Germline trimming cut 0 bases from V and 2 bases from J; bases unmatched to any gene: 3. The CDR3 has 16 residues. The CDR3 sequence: CASSYSGLAGTYEQYF. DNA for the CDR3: TGTGCCAGCAGTTACTCCGGACTAGCGGGTACCTACGAGCAGTACTTC.

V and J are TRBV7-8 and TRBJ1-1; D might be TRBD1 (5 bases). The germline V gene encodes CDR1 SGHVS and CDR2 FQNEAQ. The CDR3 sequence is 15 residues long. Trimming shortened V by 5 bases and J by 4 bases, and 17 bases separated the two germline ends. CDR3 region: CASSPRRVGSTEAFF. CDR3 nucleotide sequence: TGTGCCAGCAGCCCTCGCAGGGTCGGAAGCACTGAAGCTTTCTTT.

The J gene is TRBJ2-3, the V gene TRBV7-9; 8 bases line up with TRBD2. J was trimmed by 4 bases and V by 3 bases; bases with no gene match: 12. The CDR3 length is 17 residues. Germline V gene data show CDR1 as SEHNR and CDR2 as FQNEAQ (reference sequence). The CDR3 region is CASSFPLGSGNADTQYF. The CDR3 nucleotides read TGTGCCAGCAGCTTTCCTCTCGGTAGCGGGAATGCAGATACGCAGTATTTT.

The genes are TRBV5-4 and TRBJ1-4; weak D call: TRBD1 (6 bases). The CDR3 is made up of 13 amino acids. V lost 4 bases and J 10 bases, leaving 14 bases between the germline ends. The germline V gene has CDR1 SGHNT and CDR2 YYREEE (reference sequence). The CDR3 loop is CASSTTGWGKLFF. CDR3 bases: TGTGCCAGCAGCACAACAGGGTGGGGAAAACTGTTTTTT.

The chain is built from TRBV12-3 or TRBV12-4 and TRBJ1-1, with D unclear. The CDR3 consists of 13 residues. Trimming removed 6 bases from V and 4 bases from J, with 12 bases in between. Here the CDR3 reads CASRDPRGTEAFF. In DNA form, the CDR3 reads TGTGCCAGCAGAGACCCTCGGGGCACTGAAGCTTTCTTT.

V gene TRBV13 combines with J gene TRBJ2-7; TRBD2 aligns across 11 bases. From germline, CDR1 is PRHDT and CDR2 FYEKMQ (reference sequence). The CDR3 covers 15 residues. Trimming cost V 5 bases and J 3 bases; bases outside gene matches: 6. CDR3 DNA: TGTGCCAGCAGCGCCTTAGCGGGGGGGAGCTACGAGCAGTACTTC. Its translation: CASSALAGGSYEQYF.

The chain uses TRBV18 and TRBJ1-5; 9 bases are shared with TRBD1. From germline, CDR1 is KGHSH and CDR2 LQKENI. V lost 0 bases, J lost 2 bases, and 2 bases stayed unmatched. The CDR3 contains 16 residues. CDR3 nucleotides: TGTGCCAGCTCACCACCGTGGGACAGGGGCAATCAGCCCCAGCATTTT. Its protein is CASSPPWDRGNQPQHF.